This T cell receptor beta chain is drawn from a study of Ad26.COV2.S vaccination and SARS-CoV-2 variants. The table lists this clone with a count of one. Different DNA sequences within this sample yield the same CDR3. As for treatment: some 19 received Ad26.COV2.S at low or high dose, single or two shots; several received placebo; per-sample allocation not given. At day 63 after the first vaccine or placebo injection, samples were drawn. V was trimmed by 2 bases and J by 4 bases, leaving 9 bases between them. The CDR3 sequence is 13 residues long. Looked up from germline, CDR1 is MDHEN and CDR2 is SYDVKM. TCRdb's copy holds only in-frame clones and misses some; the assay was immunoSEQ multiplex PCR. The data show 300,000 to 350,000 clones, 86% seen once.

Sequences were derived from peripheral blood, sampled in a trial of Ad26.COV2.S vaccine versus placebo. This receptor was taken from a person aged 18-60 years who received the Ad26.COV2.S COVID-19 vaccine or a placebo. The J gene is TRBJ2-7, the V gene TRBV28; D perhaps matches TRBD1 (5 bases). CDR3 sequence: CASSLGQGYEQYF. CDR3 sequence (DNA): TGTGCCAGCAGTTTAGGGCAGGGTTACGAGCAGTACTTC. Using reference TRBV28 and TRBJ2-7 for the parts outside the CDR3, the full variable domain is DVKVTQSSRYLVKRTGEKVFLECVQDMDHENMFWYRQDPGLGLRLIYFSYDVKMKEKGDIPEGYSVSREKKERFSLILESASTNQTSMYLCASSLGQGYEQYFGPGTRLTVT.